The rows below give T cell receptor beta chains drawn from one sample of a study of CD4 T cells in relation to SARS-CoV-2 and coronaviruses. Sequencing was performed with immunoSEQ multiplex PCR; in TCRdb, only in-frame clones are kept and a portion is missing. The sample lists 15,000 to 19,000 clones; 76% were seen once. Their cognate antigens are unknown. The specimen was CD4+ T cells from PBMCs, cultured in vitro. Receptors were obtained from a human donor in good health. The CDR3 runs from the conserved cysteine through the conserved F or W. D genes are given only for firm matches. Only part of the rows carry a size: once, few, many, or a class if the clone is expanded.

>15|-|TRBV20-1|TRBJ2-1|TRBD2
TGCAGTGCTAGTTGGCTAGCGGGAGATATGGTTGAGCAGTTCTTC
CSASWLAGDMVEQFF
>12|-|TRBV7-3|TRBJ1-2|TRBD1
TGTGCCAGCAGCCCGACAGGGCACGGCTACACCTTC
CASSPTGHGYTF
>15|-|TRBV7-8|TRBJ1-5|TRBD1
TGTGCCAGCAGCTCCGACAGGGTCGGGCATCAGCCCCAGCATTTT
CASSSDRVGHQPQHF
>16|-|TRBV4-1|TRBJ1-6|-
TGCGCCAGCAGCCAAGTCTCTGGGTACTCCGGGGGGTCCCTCCACTTT
CASSQVSGYSGGSLHF
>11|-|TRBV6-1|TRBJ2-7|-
TGTGCCAGCAGTGAATTGGACGAGCAGTACTTC
CASSELDEQYF
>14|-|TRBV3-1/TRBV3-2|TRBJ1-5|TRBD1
TGTGCCAGCAGCGGGACAGTAGCGACGCAGCCCCAGCATTTT
CASSGTVATQPQHF
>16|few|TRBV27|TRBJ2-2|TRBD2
TGTGCCAGCAGTTTTGGCGGGAGGTTTCTCACCGGGGAGCTGTTTTTT
CASSFGGRFLTGELFF
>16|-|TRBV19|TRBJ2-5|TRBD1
TGTGCCAGTAGTATTGGACAGGGGGCCGCTCAAGAGACCCAGTACTTC
CASSIGQGAAQETQYF
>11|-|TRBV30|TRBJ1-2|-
TGTGCCTGGAGAGGGGGATATGGCTACACCTTC
CAWRGGYGYTF
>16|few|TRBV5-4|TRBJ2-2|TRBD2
TGTGCCAGCAGCCAGGGACTAGCGGGTGATAACGGGGAGCTGTTTTTT
CASSQGLAGDNGELFF
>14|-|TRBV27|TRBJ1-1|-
TGTGCCAGCAGTTTGCGGGGCCTGAACACTGAAGCTTTCTTT
CASSLRGLNTEAFF
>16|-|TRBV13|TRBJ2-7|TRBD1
TGTGCCAGCAGCTCCTTGACGACAGGGGCCCCCTGGGAGCAGTACTTC
CASSSLTTGAPWEQYF
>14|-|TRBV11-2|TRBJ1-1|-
TGTGCCAGCAGCTTAGGATTTTCGAACACTGAAGCTTTCTTT
CASSLGFSNTEAFF
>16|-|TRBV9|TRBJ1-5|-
TGTGCCAGCAGCGTGGGCAACTCCCCGGGTTTAGAAGCCCAGCATTTT
CASSVGNSPGLEAQHF